The T cell receptor beta chain under discussion was sequenced for a study of OX40 agonist ivuxolimab in advanced cancers. This CDR3 comprises 16 residues. With 5 bases removed from V and 1 base from J, the gap between germline ends came to 14 bases. Germline V CDR1 and CDR2: SGHTA, FQGTGA. Profiling relied on immunoSEQ multiplex PCR, and the TCRdb table lists in-frame clones only, not all of them. Among 65,000 to 85,000 clones, roughly 87% were seen once, and the ten largest hold roughly 0.2%. The material sequenced was CD4+ or CD8+ T cells sorted from blood, taken in a trial of the OX40 agonist ivuxolimab. V is TRBV7-3 and J is TRBJ2-2; D is uncertain. The clonotype comes from an adult with an advanced solid tumor such as melanoma, head and neck, liver or kidney cancer. CDR3 in amino acids: CASSPHRNRNTGELFF. Here the CDR3 DNA reads TGTGCCAGCAGCCCACACCGGAACAGGAACACCGGGGAGCTGTTTTTT.